This TCR beta chain was obtained from a study of vaccination and CD4 T cells after COVID-19. Looking at the study overall: With a range of 35 to 161, the median interval from diagnosis to drawing post-COVID samples was approximately 91 days. Taking of post-vaccine samples occurred a median approximately 76 days after dose two (range 14 to 241). Whole-study findings and limits: There was no significant change from approximately 23 to 38 median reactive clonotypes. With convalescent patients, a median around 85% of reactive clones emerged solely after vaccination.

Sequencing of the DNA from cultured CD4+ T cells was carried out with the Oncomine TCR Beta short-read assay. Via MiXCR, TCRdb re-called the PCR reads, giving one row per CDR3 protein. The sample shows 15,000 to 20,000 distinct CDR3 sequences, 51% of them seen only once. The CDR3 sequence is 16 residues long. Unmatched junction bases numbered 8, after V lost 3 bases and J lost 5 bases. The germline CDR1 and CDR2 sequences are SGHVS and FNYEAQ. A few counts support this clonotype. Its antigen is unknown. Time point reported: late sampling 161 to 241 days after vaccination in three convalescent patients. The sample's treatment: roughly 10-day PBMC culture with coronavirus spike peptide pools or control peptides (ViraFEST assay).

The specimen comprised CD4+ T cells from blood, cultured in vitro, sampled about 7 months after SARS-CoV-2 vaccination. V and J are TRBV7-6 and TRBJ2-5; 11 nucleotides align to TRBD2. This sequence originates from a human donor who had recovered from COVID-19. The CDR3 bases are TGTGCCAGCAGCTTCTCGACTAGCGGGATGGGGGAGACCCAGTACTTC. Encoded protein: CASSFSTSGMGETQYF.